This T cell receptor beta chain was observed in a study of blood T cells in healthy people across ages. Overall study results and limits: Roughly linear age-related decline in beta diversity appeared, significant by age 40.

Total RNA, at least 5.5 micrograms per sample, came from PBMCs. This CDR3 region has 14 residues. Germline CDR1 MNHEY, CDR2 SVGAGI. V lost 0 bases and J 10 bases, leaving 13 bases between the germline ends. Points on this clonotype: The antigen remains unidentified.

PCR was performed a second time for about 7 to 12 cycles using a sample-barcoded 5' primer and a J-beta primer mix. At least 2.5 million CDR3-containing paired-end reads were obtained per sample. TCRdb redid the calling of the 5' RACE reads with MiXCR, one entry per CDR3 protein. The repertoire holds 1.5 million to 1.8 million distinct CDR3 sequences, with 40% to 45% as singletons. The specimen was blood. V usage is TRBV6-5 and J usage is TRBJ2-1; D assignment may be TRBD1 or TRBD2 (5 bases each). The source of this sequence is a woman under 30 in good health. The CDR3 DNA reads as TGTGCCAGCAGTTACTCGGGACCCCCGGTGGAGCAGTTCTTC. Translating gives CASSYSGPPVEQFF.